A selection of T cell receptor beta chains follows, all from one sample in a study of Ad26.COV2.S vaccination and SARS-CoV-2 variants. Profiling relied on immunoSEQ multiplex PCR, and the TCRdb table lists in-frame clones only, not all of them. The profile shows roughly 270,000 clones, about 89% of them singletons. This material consisted of peripheral blood, taken in a trial of Ad26.COV2.S vaccine versus placebo. Every receptor here comes from a person between 18 and 59 years old who received the Ad26.COV2.S COVID-19 vaccine or a placebo. Both conserved end residues are part of each CDR3.

V gene | CDR3 protein
TRBV18 | CASSPGISNQPQHF
TRBV18 | CASSPGEGPNEKLFF
TRBV10-3 | CAITREGGTDEQYF
TRBV27 | CASGDPTGRGYTF
TRBV7-8 | CASTPFWRESGANTGELFF
TRBV7-2 | CASSLRQGEFGGYTF
TRBV30 | CLADRGQGNTEAFF
TRBV11-3 | CASSSGQGDGEQYF
TRBV12-5 | CAIGLSGQPNYGYTF
TRBV7-9 | CASSFGTGSYGYTF
TRBV25-1 | CASSDGYGYTF
TRBV4-3 | CASSQDFAEREKLFF
TRBV14 | CASSQDGGYYEQYF
TRBV10-1 | CASSVRGGEHEQYF
TRBV4-2 | CASSQAAVVTYEQYF
TRBV12-3/TRBV12-4 | CASSLMQGYGYTF
TRBV19 | CASTQSTGELFF
TRBV5-5 | CASKRGLGDTQYF